This T cell receptor beta chain originates from a study of blood T cell repertoires in COVID-19. Study context: Some COVID-19 samples were acute and others convalescent; all came from the United States, Italy and Spain.

After removal of 3 bases from V and 3 bases from J, the junction contained 2 bases not matched to a gene. The CDR3 extends over 14 amino acids. Germline V gene lookup returns CDR1 SGHRS and CDR2 YFSETQ. Participants reported their clinical history, and cohort assignment relied on those reports. In the original workflow: Reference gene primer amplification yielded estimated nucleated cell counts. Some clones are missing from TCRdb's copy, which holds only in-frame ones; the method was immunoSEQ multiplex PCR. The V and J calls and clone size are taken from that table; D and trimming were inferred from the DNA. Of more than 300,000 clones listed, under 90% are singletons.

Sequencing was carried out using PBMCs or T cells enriched from blood (not recorded which). The chain carries TRBV5-1 and TRBJ1-2; TRBD1 agrees at 10 bases. This sequence originates from a man younger than 40 who had recovered from COVID-19. CDR3 residues: CASSSGTGDYGYTF. In DNA form, the CDR3 reads TGCGCCAGCAGCTCCGGGACAGGGGACTATGGCTACACCTTC. The full variable domain, completed using reference TRBV5-1 and TRBJ1-2, is KAGVTQTPRYLIKTRGQQVTLSCSPISGHRSVSWYQQTPGQGLQFLFEYFSETQRNKGNFPGRFSGRQFSNSRSEMNVSTLELGDSALYLCASSSGTGDYGYTFGSGTRLTVV.